This T cell receptor beta chain was obtained from a study of Graves' ophthalmopathy and Graves' hyperthyroidism. People with hyperthyroidism were aged 18 to 65 and newly diagnosed, under 2 months' duration. There are a few counts of this clonotype. Its antigen is unidentified. Study observations and caveats: Ophthalmopathy and stable hyperthyroidism were discriminated by a 13-signature model, with about 90% sensitivity and approximately 77% specificity.

Amplification of TCR beta CDR3 regions used RNA transcripts. Second-round multiplex PCR followed a first-round RT-PCR using HTBI primers. TCRdb used MiXCR to reprocess the multiplex PCR reads, holding one entry per CDR3 protein. The profile shows some 350,000 distinct CDR3 sequences, roughly 15% of them singletons. This CDR3 is 18 amino acids long. The V gene lost 7 bases and the J gene lost 7 bases, with 29 bases spanning the gap. The TCR originated in an adult woman with stable Graves' hyperthyroidism. The chain couples TRBV7-1 to TRBJ1-3, with unresolved D. TRBV7-1 is noted as an ORF with a role that remains uncertain. The sequenced material came from peripheral blood. The CDR3 bases are TGTGCCAGCACCCACCAGCGCAGAGGGCGGGCCGCACGGAACACCATATATTTT. Encoded protein: CASTHQRRGRAARNTIYF.